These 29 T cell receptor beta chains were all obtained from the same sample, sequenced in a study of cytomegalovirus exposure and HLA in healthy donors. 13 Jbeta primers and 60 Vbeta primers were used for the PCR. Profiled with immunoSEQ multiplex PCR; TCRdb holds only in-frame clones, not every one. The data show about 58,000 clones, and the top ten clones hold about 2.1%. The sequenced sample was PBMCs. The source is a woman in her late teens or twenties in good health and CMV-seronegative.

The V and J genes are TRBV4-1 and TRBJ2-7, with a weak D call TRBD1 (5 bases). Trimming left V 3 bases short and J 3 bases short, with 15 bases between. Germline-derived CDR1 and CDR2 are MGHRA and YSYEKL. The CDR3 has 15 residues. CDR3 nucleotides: TGCGCCAGCAGCCAGGCAACAGGCTGGGACTACGAGCAGTACTTC. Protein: CASSQATGWDYEQYF.

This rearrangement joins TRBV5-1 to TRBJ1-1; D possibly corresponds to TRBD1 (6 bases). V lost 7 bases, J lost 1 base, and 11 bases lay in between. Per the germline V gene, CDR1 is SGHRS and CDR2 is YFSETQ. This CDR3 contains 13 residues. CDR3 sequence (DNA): TGCGCCAGCCAGCGGGGGGCGAACACTGAAGCTTTCTTT. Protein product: CASQRGANTEAFF.

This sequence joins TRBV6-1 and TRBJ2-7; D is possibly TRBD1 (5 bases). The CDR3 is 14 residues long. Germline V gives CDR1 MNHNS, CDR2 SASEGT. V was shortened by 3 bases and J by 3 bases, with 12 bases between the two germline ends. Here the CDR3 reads CASSDGQSFYEQYF. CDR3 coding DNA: TGTGCCAGCAGTGACGGACAAAGTTTCTACGAGCAGTACTTC.

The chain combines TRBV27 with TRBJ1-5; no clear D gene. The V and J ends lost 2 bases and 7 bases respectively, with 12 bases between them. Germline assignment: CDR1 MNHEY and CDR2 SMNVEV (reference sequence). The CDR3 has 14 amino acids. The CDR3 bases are TGTGCCAGCAGTTTAAACGGCCCGAGGCAGCCCCAGCATTTT. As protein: CASSLNGPRQPQHF.

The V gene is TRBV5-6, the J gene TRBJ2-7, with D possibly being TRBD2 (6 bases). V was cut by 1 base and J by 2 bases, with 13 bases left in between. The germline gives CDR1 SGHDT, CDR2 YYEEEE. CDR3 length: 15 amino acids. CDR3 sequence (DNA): TGTGCCAGCAGCTTGCGGGGGACTGAAACCTACGAGCAGTACTTC. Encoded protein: CASSLRGTETYEQYF. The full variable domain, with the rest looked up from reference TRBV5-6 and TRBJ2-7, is DAGVTQSPTHLIKTRGQQVTLRCSPKSGHDTVSWYQQALGQGPQFIFQYYEEEERQRGNFPDRFSGHQFPNYSSELNVNALLLGDSALYLCASSLRGTETYEQYFGPGTRLTVT.

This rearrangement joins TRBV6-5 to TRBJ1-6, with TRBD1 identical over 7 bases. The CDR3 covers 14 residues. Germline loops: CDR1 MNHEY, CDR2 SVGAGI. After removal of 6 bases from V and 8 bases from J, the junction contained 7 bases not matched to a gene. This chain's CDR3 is CASSRAQGDSPLHF. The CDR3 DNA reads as TGTGCCAGCAGCCGAGCGCAGGGGGATTCACCCCTCCACTTT.

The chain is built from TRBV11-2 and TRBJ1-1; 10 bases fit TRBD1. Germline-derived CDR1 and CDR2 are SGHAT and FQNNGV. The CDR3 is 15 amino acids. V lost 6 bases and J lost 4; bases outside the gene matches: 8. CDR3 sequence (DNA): TGTGCCAGCAGTTACGGGACAGGGGATTTCACTGAAGCTTTCTTT. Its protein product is CASSYGTGDFTEAFF.

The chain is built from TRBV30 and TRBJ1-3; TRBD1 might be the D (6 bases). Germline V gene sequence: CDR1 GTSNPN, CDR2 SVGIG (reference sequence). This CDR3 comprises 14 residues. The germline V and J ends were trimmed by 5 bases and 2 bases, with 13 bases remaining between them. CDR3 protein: CAWGIQGTGNTIYF. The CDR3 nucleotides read TGTGCCTGGGGCATACAGGGTACTGGAAACACCATATATTTT.

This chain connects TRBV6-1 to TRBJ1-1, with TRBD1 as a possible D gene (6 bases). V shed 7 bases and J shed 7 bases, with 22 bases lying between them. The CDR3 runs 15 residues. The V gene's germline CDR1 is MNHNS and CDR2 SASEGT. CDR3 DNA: TGTGCCAGCATCGAAGGCAGGGGAGACTTGGGTGAAGCTTTCTTT. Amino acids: CASIEGRGDLGEAFF.

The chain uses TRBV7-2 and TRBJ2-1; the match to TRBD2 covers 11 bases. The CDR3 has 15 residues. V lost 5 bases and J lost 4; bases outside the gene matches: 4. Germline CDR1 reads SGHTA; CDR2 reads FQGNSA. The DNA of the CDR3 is TGTGCCAGCAGCCAGACTAGCGGGACTTACAATGAGCAGTTCTTC. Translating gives CASSQTSGTYNEQFF.

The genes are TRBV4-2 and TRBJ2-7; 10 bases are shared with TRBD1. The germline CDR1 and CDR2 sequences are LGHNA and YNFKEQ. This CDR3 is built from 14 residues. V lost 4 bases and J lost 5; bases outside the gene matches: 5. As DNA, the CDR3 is TGTGCCAGCAGCCCCCGGGACAGGGGCCACGAGCAGTACTTC. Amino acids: CASSPRDRGHEQYF.

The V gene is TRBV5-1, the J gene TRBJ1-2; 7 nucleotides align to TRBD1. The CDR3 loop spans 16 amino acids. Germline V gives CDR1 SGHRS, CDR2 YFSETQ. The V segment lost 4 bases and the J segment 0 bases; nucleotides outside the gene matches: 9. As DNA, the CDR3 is TGCGCCAGCAGCCGGGGGTGGACAGGCCCTAACTATGGCTACACCTTC. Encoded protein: CASSRGWTGPNYGYTF. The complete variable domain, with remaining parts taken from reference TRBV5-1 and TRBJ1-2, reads KAGVTQTPRYLIKTRGQQVTLSCSPISGHRSVSWYQQTPGQGLQFLFEYFSETQRNKGNFPGRFSGRQFSNSRSEMNVSTLELGDSALYLCASSRGWTGPNYGYTFGSGTRLTVV.

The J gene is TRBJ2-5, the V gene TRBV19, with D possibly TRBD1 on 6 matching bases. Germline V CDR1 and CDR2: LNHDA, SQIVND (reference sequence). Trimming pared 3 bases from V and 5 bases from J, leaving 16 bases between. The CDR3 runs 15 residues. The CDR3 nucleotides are TGTGCCAGTAGTATTTCCAGGGGTTTGGGGGAGACCCAGTACTTC. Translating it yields CASSISRGLGETQYF. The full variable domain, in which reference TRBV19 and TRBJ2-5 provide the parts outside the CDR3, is DGGITQSPKYLFRKEGQNVTLSCEQNLNHDAMYWYRQDPGQGLRLIYYSQIVNDFQKGDIAEGYSVSREKKESFPLTVTSAQKNPTAFYLCASSISRGLGETQYFGPGTRLLVL.

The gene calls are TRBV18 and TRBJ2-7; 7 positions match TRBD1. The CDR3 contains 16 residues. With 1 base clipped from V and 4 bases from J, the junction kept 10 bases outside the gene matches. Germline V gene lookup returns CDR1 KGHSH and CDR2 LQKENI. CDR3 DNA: TGTGCCAGCTCACCACTCTCGACAGGGTTAGGTTACGAGCAGTACTTC. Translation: CASSPLSTGLGYEQYF.

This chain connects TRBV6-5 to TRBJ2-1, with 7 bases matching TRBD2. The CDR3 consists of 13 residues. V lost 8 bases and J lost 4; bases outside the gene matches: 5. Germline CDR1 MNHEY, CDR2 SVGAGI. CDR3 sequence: CASRASGYNEQFF. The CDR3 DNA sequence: TGTGCCAGCCGGGCTAGCGGATACAATGAGCAGTTCTTC.

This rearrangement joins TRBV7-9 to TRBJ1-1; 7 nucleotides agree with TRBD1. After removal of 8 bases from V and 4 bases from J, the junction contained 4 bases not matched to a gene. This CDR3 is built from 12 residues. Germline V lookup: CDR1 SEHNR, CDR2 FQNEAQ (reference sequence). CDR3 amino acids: CASDRAATEAFF. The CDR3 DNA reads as TGTGCCAGCGACAGGGCGGCCACTGAAGCTTTCTTT.

The CDR3 loop is CASRPTGKAEAFF. In DNA, the CDR3 is TGCGCCAGCAGACCCACAGGGAAGGCTGAAGCTTTCTTT. The chain carries TRBV4-1 and TRBJ1-1; D may be TRBD1 (6 bases). Deletions cut 6 bases from V and 6 bases from J, with 14 bases between. The CDR3 length is 13 residues. The V gene's germline CDR1 is MGHRA and CDR2 YSYEKL.

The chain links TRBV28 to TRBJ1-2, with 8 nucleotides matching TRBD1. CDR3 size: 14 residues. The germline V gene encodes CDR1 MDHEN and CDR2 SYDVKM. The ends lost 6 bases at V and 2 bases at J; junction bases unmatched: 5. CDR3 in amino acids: CASSPTGENYGYTF. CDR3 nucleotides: TGTGCCAGCAGCCCGACAGGGGAGAACTATGGCTACACCTTC.

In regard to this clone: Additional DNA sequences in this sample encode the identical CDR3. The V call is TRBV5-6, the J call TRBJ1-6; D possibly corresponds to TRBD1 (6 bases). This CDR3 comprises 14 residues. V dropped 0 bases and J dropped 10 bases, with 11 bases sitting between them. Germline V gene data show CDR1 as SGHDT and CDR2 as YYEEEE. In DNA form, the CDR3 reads TGTGCCAGCAGCTTGGTGGGACAACCATCACCCCTCCACTTT. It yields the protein CASSLVGQPSPLHF.

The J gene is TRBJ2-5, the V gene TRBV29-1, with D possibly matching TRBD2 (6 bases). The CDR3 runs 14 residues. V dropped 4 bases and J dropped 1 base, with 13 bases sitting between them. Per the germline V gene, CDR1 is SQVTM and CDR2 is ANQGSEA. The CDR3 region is CSVGSLGGQETQYF. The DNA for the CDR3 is TGCAGCGTTGGCTCTCTGGGGGGCCAAGAGACCCAGTACTTC.

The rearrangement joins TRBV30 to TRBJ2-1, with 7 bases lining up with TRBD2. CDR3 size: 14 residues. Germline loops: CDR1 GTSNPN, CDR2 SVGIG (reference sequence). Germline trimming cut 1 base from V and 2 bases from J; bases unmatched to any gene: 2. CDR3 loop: CAWSALAAYNEQFF. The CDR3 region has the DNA TGTGCCTGGAGTGCCCTAGCGGCCTACAATGAGCAGTTCTTC.

The CDR3 loop is CASSQTGFQPQHF. In DNA, the CDR3 is TGTGCCAGCAGCCAAACAGGGTTCCAGCCCCAGCATTTT. The chain uses TRBV7-8 and TRBJ1-5, with a weak D call TRBD1 (6 bases). The CDR3 has 13 amino acids. Germline values: CDR1 SGHVS, CDR2 FQNEAQ. Trimming took off 5 bases at V and 7 bases at J, with 12 bases between the two ends.

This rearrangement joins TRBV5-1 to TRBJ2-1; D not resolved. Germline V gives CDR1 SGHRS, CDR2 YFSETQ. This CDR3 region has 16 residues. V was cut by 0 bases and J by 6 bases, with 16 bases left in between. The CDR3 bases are TGCGCCAGCAGCTTGGGTGGAACTTGGAGTGGCAATGAGCAGTTCTTC. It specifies CASSLGGTWSGNEQFF.

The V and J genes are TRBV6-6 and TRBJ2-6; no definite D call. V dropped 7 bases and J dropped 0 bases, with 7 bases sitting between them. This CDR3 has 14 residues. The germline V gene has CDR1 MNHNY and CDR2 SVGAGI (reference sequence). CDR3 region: CASTISSGANVLTF. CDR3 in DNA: TGTGCCAGCACGATCAGCTCTGGGGCCAACGTCCTGACTTTC.

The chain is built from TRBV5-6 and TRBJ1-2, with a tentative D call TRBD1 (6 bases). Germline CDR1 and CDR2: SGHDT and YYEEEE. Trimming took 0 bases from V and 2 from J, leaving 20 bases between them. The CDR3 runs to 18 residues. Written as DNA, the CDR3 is TGTGCCAGCAGCTTGGTGGCAGGGGATCAAGTGGTAAACTATGGCTACACCTTC. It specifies CASSLVAGDQVVNYGYTF.

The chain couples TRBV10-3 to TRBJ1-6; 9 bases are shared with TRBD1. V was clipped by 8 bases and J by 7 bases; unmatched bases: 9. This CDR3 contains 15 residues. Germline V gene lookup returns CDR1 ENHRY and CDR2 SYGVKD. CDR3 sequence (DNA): TGTGCCATCGGGGACAGGGACTACGGGAATTCACCCCTCCACTTT. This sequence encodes CAIGDRDYGNSPLHF.

Here the CDR3 reads CASSRSGITEAFF. The DNA for the CDR3 is TGTGCCAGCAGCCGGTCAGGGATCACTGAAGCTTTCTTT. The gene calls are TRBV5-6 and TRBJ1-1, with D perhaps matching TRBD1 (5 bases). Germline CDR1 is SGHDT and CDR2 is YYEEEE. The germline V and J ends were trimmed by 4 bases and 4 bases, with 11 bases remaining between them. The CDR3 runs to 13 residues. Full variable domain (rest looked up from reference TRBV5-6 and TRBJ1-1): DAGVTQSPTHLIKTRGQQVTLRCSPKSGHDTVSWYQQALGQGPQFIFQYYEEEERQRGNFPDRFSGHQFPNYSSELNVNALLLGDSALYLCASSRSGITEAFFGQGTRLTVV.

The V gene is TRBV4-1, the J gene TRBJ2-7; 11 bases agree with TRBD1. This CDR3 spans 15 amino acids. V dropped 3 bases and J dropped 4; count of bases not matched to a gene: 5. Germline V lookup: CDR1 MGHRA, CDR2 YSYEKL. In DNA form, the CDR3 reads TGCGCCAGCAGCCACCTGGACAGGGGGCCGTACGAGCAGTACTTC. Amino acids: CASSHLDRGPYEQYF.

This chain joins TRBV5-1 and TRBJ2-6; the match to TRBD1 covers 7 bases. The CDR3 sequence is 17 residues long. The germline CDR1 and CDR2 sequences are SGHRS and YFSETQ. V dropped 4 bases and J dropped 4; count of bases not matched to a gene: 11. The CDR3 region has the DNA TGCGCCAGCAGCAAGACAGGGTCTAACTCCGGGGCCAACGTCCTGACTTTC. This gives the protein CASSKTGSNSGANVLTF.